This TCR beta chain originates from a study of blood T cells in healthy people across ages. Across the study: Every two T cells gave about one barcoded beta molecule via template switching. Study-level points and caveats: It was not possible, with unsorted PBMCs, to conclusively compare naive and antigen-experienced cells.

For the second PCR, which ran for roughly 6 to 11 cycles, a sample-barcoded 5' primer and a J-beta primer mix were used. Using its own MiXCR run on the 5' RACE reads, TCRdb lists one record per CDR3 protein. The data contain 790,000 or so distinct CDR3 sequences, 45% to 70% of them singletons. The CDR3 runs to 15 residues. Germline assignment: CDR1 SNHLY and CDR2 FYNNEI. Remarks on this clonotype: Antigen: not known.

This TCR derives from a man between 40 and 49 years old in good health. V is TRBV2 and J is TRBJ2-5; possible D gene TRBD1, 7 bases. The J call may be wrong; the DNA end is better matched by TRBJ2-7. Sequencing was carried out using blood. CDR3 in amino acids: CASRGRGTVPYEQYF. The CDR3 coding sequence is TGTGCCAGCAGGGGACGGGGGACAGTCCCCTACGAGCAGTACTTC.